The rows below give T cell receptor beta chains drawn from one sample of a study of beta chain features in type 1 diabetes. The repertoire was sequenced with immunoSEQ multiplex PCR; TCRdb's copy has only in-frame clones and lacks some. The profile shows 240,000 or so clones, around 13% of them singletons. Sample: naive CD4+ T cells from blood. These receptor sequences come from a man younger than 40 with type 1 diabetes. The CDR3 runs from the conserved cysteine through the conserved F or W. D genes are given only for firm matches. Size tells how often a clone was seen (once, few, many) or the class of an expanded clone, and some rows leave it out.

v_call	d_call	j_call	clone_size	cdr3_nt	cdr3_aa
TRBV2	TRBD2	TRBJ2-3	.	TGTGCCAGCATCGGAGCGGGGGGGCAGCGAGATACGCAGTATTTT	CASIGAGGQRDTQYF
TRBV11-2	TRBD2	TRBJ2-3	few	TGTGCCAGCAGCTTGGCGACTAGCGAAACAGATACGCAGTATTTT	CASSLATSETDTQYF
TRBV30	TRBD1	TRBJ1-1	few	TGTGCCTGGAGTAGGGGACAGGGTGAAGCTTTCTTT	CAWSRGQGEAFF
TRBV6-5	.	TRBJ2-7	.	TGTGCCAGCAGGGCGGGACAGCTCGGCTACGAGCAGTACTTC	CASRAGQLGYEQYF
TRBV15	.	TRBJ2-7	.	TGTGCCACCAGCAGAGGCGTGGGGGGTTACTACGAGCAGTACTTC	CATSRGVGGYYEQYF
TRBV27	TRBD1	TRBJ2-2	.	TGTGCCAGCACCCGGACAGGGTCGAACACCGGGGAGCTGTTTTTT	CASTRTGSNTGELFF
TRBV5-1	TRBD1	TRBJ1-4	few	TGCGCCAGCAGCAAAACAGGGGCAACTAATGAAAAACTGTTTTTT	CASSKTGATNEKLFF
TRBV29-1	.	TRBJ1-2	few	TGCAGCGTTGGCGAGGGAGGGTATGGCTACACCTTC	CSVGEGGYGYTF
TRBV5-1	.	TRBJ1-5	few	TGCGCCAGCAGCTTGGGGCAGAGCAATCAGCCCCAGCATTTT	CASSLGQSNQPQHF
TRBV9	.	TRBJ2-7	.	TGTGCCAGCAGCGTATCCCCCGGAGCTGGGTACGAGCAGTACTTC	CASSVSPGAGYEQYF
TRBV29-1	TRBD1	TRBJ2-7	many	TGCAGCGCTGAGGACAGGGCGAAGCAGTACTTC	CSAEDRAKQYF
TRBV19	TRBD1	TRBJ2-5	few	TGTGCCAGTAGTATGGGACAGGGGTGGGGGACCCAGTACTTC	CASSMGQGWGTQYF
TRBV7-2	TRBD1	TRBJ1-6	.	TGTGCCAGCAGCCCGGCGGGACAGAAGAATTCACCCCTCCACTTT	CASSPAGQKNSPLHF
TRBV30	TRBD1	TRBJ2-1	.	TGCAGATTCGACAGGGCCTACAATGAGCAGTTCTTC	CRFDRAYNEQFF
TRBV7-8	.	TRBJ2-7	.	TGTGCCAGCAGCTTAGGGGGGCAGGGAGTAAGGTACGAGCAGTACTTC	CASSLGGQGVRYEQYF
TRBV11-2	.	TRBJ1-1	.	TGTGCCAGCAGCTTAGCCGGGTCACAGAACACTGAAGCTTTCTTT	CASSLAGSQNTEAFF
TRBV5-4	TRBD2	TRBJ2-1	.	TGTGCCAGCAGCTTCCCTAGCGGGGGGGCAAATGAGCAGTTCTTC	CASSFPSGGANEQFF
TRBV6-1	.	TRBJ1-2	few	TGTGCCAGCAGCCCCTCGGGGGGAGGCTACACCTTC	CASSPSGGGYTF
TRBV7-9	.	TRBJ1-1	.	TGTGCCAGCAGCCGTATCGGGGGGGACACTGAAGCTTTCTTT	CASSRIGGDTEAFF
TRBV6-5	TRBD1	TRBJ2-5	.	TGTGCCAGCAGCCTGACGACAGGGATTCAAGAGACCCAGTACTTC	CASSLTTGIQETQYF
TRBV9	TRBD2	TRBJ2-7	.	TGTGCCAGCAGCGTGTGGGACTACCCCTACGAGCAGTACTTC	CASSVWDYPYEQYF
TRBV27	.	TRBJ2-7	.	TGTGCCAGCAGTTCCTCCGTGGACTGGGGCGAGCAGTACTTC	CASSSSVDWGEQYF